This is a list of T cell receptor beta chains from one sample in a study of T cell clonotyping in hematopoietic cell transplantation. The data were produced by immunoSEQ multiplex PCR, yet TCRdb's version contains in-frame clones alone and is incomplete. Here the sample spans 13,000 or so clones, 75% to 95% being singletons. The sample was peripheral blood mononuclear cells. Receptors were obtained from a man aged 25 to 45 in good health. Some clones in this sample may be carry-over from other donors' samples. Each CDR3 is given with its conserved first and last residue. The order of the fields is D gene, CDR3 length, clone size, J gene, V gene, CDR3 DNA, CDR3 protein. D genes are given only for firm matches. The size of a clone is reported for some rows only, either as once, few or many, or as a class for expanded clones.

TRBD2 16 - TRBJ2-1 TRBV7-2 TGTGCCAGCAGCCGCTCAGGACTAGCGGGAGTCAGTGAGCAGTTCTTC CASSRSGLAGVSEQFF
TRBD2 14 - TRBJ2-7 TRBV5-4 TGTGCCAGCAGCCCGGGGAGGGGCGGGGACGAGCAGTACTTC CASSPGRGGDEQYF
- 15 - TRBJ1-2 TRBV6-5 TGTGCCAGCAGCCGACAGGCGCCTCGGGCCTATGGCTACACCTTC CASSRQAPRAYGYTF
- 15 - TRBJ1-3 TRBV30 TGTGCCTGGAGTGGGGGGGTCATCTCTGGAAACACCATATATTTT CAWSGGVISGNTIYF
- 17 - TRBJ1-1 TRBV11-2 TGTGCCAGCACCGCGGGAGGGGGTGACACATGGAACACTGAAGCTTTCTTT CASTAGGGDTWNTEAFF
TRBD1 17 - TRBJ2-7 TRBV5-6 TGTGCCAGCAGCATGGACAGGGAAAAGCCCCTTGGTGACGAGCAGTACTTC CASSMDREKPLGDEQYF
TRBD2 14 few TRBJ2-1 TRBV6-5 TGTGCCAGCAGGGTAGCGGGGGGATACAATGAGCAGTTCTTC CASRVAGGYNEQFF
- 14 - TRBJ1-1 TRBV19 TGTGCCAGTACCAAGGGGGGGCGCCTCACTGAAGCTTTCTTT CASTKGGRLTEAFF
TRBD1 14 - TRBJ2-5 TRBV27 TGTGCCAGCAGTCGACAGGGGTATGTAGGGACCCAGTACTTC CASSRQGYVGTQYF
- 13 - TRBJ1-2 TRBV29-1 TGCAGCGTTAGAAGCCTGGAGGGCTATGGCTACACCTTC CSVRSLEGYGYTF
TRBD2 16 - TRBJ2-3 TRBV11-1 TGTGCCAGCAGTTTACTAGCGGGAACTAGCACAGATACGCAGTATTTT CASSLLAGTSTDTQYF
TRBD2 14 - TRBJ2-5 TRBV6-1 TGTGCCAGCAGTGAGGCTAGCGGGGGGGAGACCCAGTACTTC CASSEASGGETQYF
- 14 - TRBJ1-5 TRBV6-5 TGTGCCAGCAGTTCCGACAGGAGTTATCAGCCCCAGCATTTT CASSSDRSYQPQHF
- 14 - TRBJ1-2 TRBV6-5 TGTGCCAGCAGAGAAACGGTTGATGGGTATGGCTACACCTTC CASRETVDGYGYTF
- 13 - TRBJ1-5 TRBV30 TGTGCCTGGAGTAGTGGGTTTGATCAGCCCCAGCATTTT CAWSSGFDQPQHF
- 15 - TRBJ2-7 TRBV6-1 TGTGCCAGCAGTGAAGCGTTGTGGAGGTCCTACGAGCAGTACTTC CASSEALWRSYEQYF
TRBD1 14 once TRBJ1-5 TRBV29-1 TGCAGCGTCCAGACAGGGAATAGCAATCAGCCCCAGCATTTT CSVQTGNSNQPQHF
- 16 - TRBJ1-1 TRBV5-1 TGCGCCAGCAGCTTGGGGCGACACTTGGGGAACACTGAAGCTTTCTTT CASSLGRHLGNTEAFF
- 13 - TRBJ2-7 TRBV19 TGTGCCAGTAGTACCCCATTTGAAGGGGAGCAGTACTTC CASSTPFEGEQYF
- 14 - TRBJ1-5 TRBV19 TGTGCCAGTAGGAAGACGGGAGTCAATCAGCCCCAGCATTTT CASRKTGVNQPQHF
TRBD2 15 - TRBJ2-1 TRBV6-4 TGTGCCAGCAGTGACGGGACTAGCGGGGGGAATGAGCAGTTCTTC CASSDGTSGGNEQFF
TRBD2 16 - TRBJ2-5 TRBV5-1 TGCGCCAGCAGCTCTGGACTAGCGGGGGCCGGGGAGACCCAGTACTTC CASSSGLAGAGETQYF
- 17 - TRBJ1-6 TRBV4-2 TGTGCCAGCAGCCAAGAAGGTTCATCGGGGGGCGTCAAGGCCCTCCACTTT CASSQEGSSGGVKALHF
- 12 - TRBJ1-3 TRBV30 TGTGCCTGGAGTTCCTCTGGAAACACCATATATTTT CAWSSSGNTIYF
- 14 - TRBJ2-2 TRBV6-5 TGTGCCAGCAGCCATACGGATGGAGCCGGGGAGCTGTTTTTT CASSHTDGAGELFF
- 14 - TRBJ1-3 TRBV2 TGTGCCAGCACGGGTAGACAGGCCGGAAACACCATATATTTT CASTGRQAGNTIYF
- 13 - TRBJ1-2 TRBV19 TGTGCCAGTAGGCCCCAGCAGGGGAGAGGCTACACCTTC CASRPQQGRGYTF
- 11 once TRBJ1-5 TRBV9 TGTGCCAGCAGCTGGTCTCAGCCCCAGCATTTT CASSWSQPQHF
TRBD1 15 - TRBJ2-7 TRBV25-1 TGTGCCAGCAGGGGGGGACAGGGTCCGGCCTACGAGCAGTACTTC CASRGGQGPAYEQYF
TRBD2 16 - TRBJ2-4 TRBV28 TGTGCCAGCACCGGGGGGGGGCTTCTAGCCAAAAACATTCAGTACTTC CASTGGGLLAKNIQYF
TRBD2 15 - TRBJ2-7 TRBV11-1 TGTGCCAGCAGCTTGGCCGGACTAGCGGGAGGCGAGCAGTACTTC CASSLAGLAGGEQYF
TRBD1 14 - TRBJ1-2 TRBV10-3 TGTGCCATCAGGAGACAGGGGGGGAACTATGGCTACACCTTC CAIRRQGGNYGYTF
- 12 - TRBJ1-2 TRBV6-1 TGTGCCAGCAGTGAAGGAGGCTATGGCTACACCTTC CASSEGGYGYTF
TRBD2 13 - TRBJ2-7 TRBV28 TGTGCCGGATCTAGCGGTCTCTCCTACGAGCAGTACTTC CAGSSGLSYEQYF